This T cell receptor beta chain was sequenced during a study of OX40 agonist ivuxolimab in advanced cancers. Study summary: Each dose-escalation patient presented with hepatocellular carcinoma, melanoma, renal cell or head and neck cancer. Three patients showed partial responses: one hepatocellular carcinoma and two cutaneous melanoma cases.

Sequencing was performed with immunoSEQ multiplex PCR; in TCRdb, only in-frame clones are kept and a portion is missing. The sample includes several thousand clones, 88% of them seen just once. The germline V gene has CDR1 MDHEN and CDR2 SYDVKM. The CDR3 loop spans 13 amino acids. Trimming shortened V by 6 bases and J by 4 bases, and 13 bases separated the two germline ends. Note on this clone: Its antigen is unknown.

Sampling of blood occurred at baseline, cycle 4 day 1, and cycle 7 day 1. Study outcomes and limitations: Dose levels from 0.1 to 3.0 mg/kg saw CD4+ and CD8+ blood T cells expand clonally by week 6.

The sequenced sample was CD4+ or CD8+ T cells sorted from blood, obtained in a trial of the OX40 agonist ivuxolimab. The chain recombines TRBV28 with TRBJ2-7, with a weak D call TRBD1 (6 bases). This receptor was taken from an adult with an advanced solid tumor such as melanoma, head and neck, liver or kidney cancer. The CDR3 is CASRGQGSYEQYF. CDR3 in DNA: TGTGCCAGCAGGGGTCAGGGGTCGTACGAGCAGTACTTC.